Below are 22 T cell receptor beta chains sequenced from a single sample in a study of T cell repertoires in cytomegalovirus infection. TCRdb ran MiXCR on the reads and lists one entry per CDR3 protein. The table has 150,000 to 200,000 distinct CDR3 sequences, approximately 15% seen once. Source material: PBMCs. The receptors originated from a human donor in good health (CMV status not recorded). Some clones in this sample may be carry-over from other donors' samples.

This clonotype was detected ten times or more. In DNA, the CDR3 is TGTGCCAGCATCGGACGCGCCAATCAGCCCCAGCATTTT. Amino acids: CASIGRANQPQHF. This sequence joins TRBV6-1 and TRBJ1-5; D remains unclear. Germline CDR1 reads MNHNS; CDR2 reads SASEGT. V gave up 7 bases and J gave up 3 bases, with 10 bases separating them. The CDR3 loop spans 13 amino acids.

CDR3 sequence (DNA): TGTGCCAGTCGGAAAACTAGCGGGAGCCACAATGAGCAGTTCTTC. Amino acid sequence: CASRKTSGSHNEQFF. The chain employs TRBV7-9 and TRBJ2-1, with TRBD2 matching over 11 bases. Trimming cost V 9 bases and J 5 bases; bases outside gene matches: 9. CDR1 SEHNR and CDR2 FQNEAQ come from the germline V gene (reference sequence). This CDR3 contains 15 residues.

This clonotype was observed many times. The chain joins TRBV6-2 or TRBV6-3 to TRBJ1-1; 7 nucleotides align to TRBD1. Germline V gene data show CDR1 as MNHEY and CDR2 as SVGEGT. This CDR3 contains 14 residues. V lost 6 bases and J lost 5; bases outside the gene matches: 9. The CDR3, as DNA: TGTGCCAGCAGGCCCGCCGCAGGGGGGACTGAAGCTTTCTTT. It yields the protein CASRPAAGGTEAFF.

The V and J genes are TRBV10-3 and TRBJ2-1; the match to TRBD2 covers 11 bases. The germline gives CDR1 ENHRY, CDR2 SYGVKD. With 3 bases clipped from V and 2 bases from J, the junction kept 0 bases outside the gene matches. This CDR3 spans 15 amino acids. The CDR3 DNA sequence: TGTGCCATCAGTGATAGCGGGGGGGCCTACAATGAGCAGTTCTTC. Its protein is CAISDSGGAYNEQFF.

This chain uses TRBV12-3 or TRBV12-4 with TRBJ1-1; D ambiguous. V lost 3 bases, J lost 2 bases, and 7 bases lay in between. The CDR3 is made up of 13 amino acids. The DNA of the CDR3 is TGTGCCAGCAGTTTTTGGGTAAACACTGAAGCTTTCTTT. Its protein is CASSFWVNTEAFF.

The V and J genes are TRBV5-1 and TRBJ1-1; 8 nucleotides match TRBD1. CDR3 length: 15 residues. The germline CDR1 and CDR2 sequences are SGHRS and YFSETQ. V lost 0 bases and J lost 4; bases outside the gene matches: 5. DNA of the CDR3: TGCGCCAGCAGCTTGGGACAGGGGTTCGGCACTGAAGCTTTCTTT. Amino acid sequence: CASSLGQGFGTEAFF.

The chain combines TRBV29-1 with TRBJ2-5, with D possibly being TRBD2 (6 bases). V was trimmed by 6 bases and J by 2 bases, leaving 19 bases between them. The CDR3 is 15 amino acids. CDR1 and CDR2 from the germline V gene are SQVTM and ANQGSEA. CDR3 coding DNA: TGCAGCGTCCCCGGGGTGGTCGGGAGACAAGAGACCCAGTACTTC. This sequence encodes CSVPGVVGRQETQYF.

The chain combines TRBV11-2 with TRBJ1-1; TRBD1 matches at 9 bases. V lost 4 bases, J lost 3 bases, and 3 bases stayed unmatched. There are 14 residues in the CDR3. Germline-derived CDR1 and CDR2 are SGHAT and FQNNGV. The CDR3 region has the DNA TGTGCCAGCAGCTCTCGGACAGGGGACACTGAAGCTTTCTTT. Translated, it gives CASSSRTGDTEAFF. Supplemented by reference TRBV11-2 and TRBJ1-1, the full variable domain reads EAGVAQSPRYKIIEKRQSVAFWCNPISGHATLYWYQQILGQGPKLLIQFQNNGVVDDSQLPKDRFSAERLKGVDSTLKIQPAKLEDSAVYLCASSSRTGDTEAFFGQGTRLTVV.

V gene TRBV5-6 combines with J gene TRBJ1-4; D remains ambiguous. Germline values: CDR1 SGHDT, CDR2 YYEEEE. The CDR3 covers 15 residues. V dropped 4 bases and J dropped 0 bases, with 10 bases sitting between them. CDR3 DNA: TGTGCCAGCAGCATGATGATCTCAACTAATGAAAAACTGTTTTTT. It is translated as CASSMMISTNEKLFF.

The chain recombines TRBV12-3 or TRBV12-4 with TRBJ1-5, with no clear D. The V end lost 3 bases, the J end lost 1 base, and 4 bases lay between the germline ends. The CDR3 is 13 residues long. The CDR3 nucleotides read TGTGCCAGCAGTTTTGAGAGCAATCAGCCCCAGCATTTT. This encodes CASSFESNQPQHF.

This clonotype occurred a few times. The rearrangement uses TRBV5-5 and TRBJ2-7; D unresolved. The CDR3 spans 15 residues. Germline V gene data show CDR1 as SGHKS and CDR2 as YYEKEE (reference sequence). The ends were cut back, 1 base at V and 0 bases at J, with 11 bases in the middle. The CDR3 is CASSLRSYSSYEQYF. The CDR3 nucleotides read TGTGCCAGCAGCTTGAGAAGCTACAGCTCCTACGAGCAGTACTTC. Based on the CDR3 plus reference TRBV5-5 and TRBJ2-7, the full variable domain is DAGVTQSPTHLIKTRGQQVTLRCSPISGHKSVSWYQQVLGQGPQFIFQYYEKEERGRGNFPDRFSARQFPNYSSELNVNALLLGDSALYLCASSLRSYSSYEQYFGPGTRLTVT.

This clonotype was found a few times. The J gene is TRBJ2-1, the V gene TRBV28; D unclear. The length of the CDR3 is 9 residues. V gave up 11 bases and J gave up 15 bases, with 14 bases separating them. Per germline, CDR1 MDHEN and CDR2 SYDVKM. CDR3 residues: CAAGPGWFF. Written as DNA, the CDR3 is TGTGCCGCAGGTCCAGGTTGGTTCTTC.

This clonotype has more than one count but fewer than ten. The chain couples TRBV7-3 to TRBJ1-3; the match to TRBD1 covers 10 bases. CDR3 size: 14 residues. V lost 5 bases to trimming and J lost 6 bases; unmatched junction nucleotides: 4. Germline lookup yields CDR1 SGHTA and CDR2 FQGTGA. CDR3 DNA: TGTGCCAGCAGCCCCGGACAGGGGGTAAACACCATATATTTT. This codes for CASSPGQGVNTIYF.

This clonotype was detected many times. The chain carries TRBV7-8 and TRBJ2-7, with 9 bases identical to TRBD1. Germline loops: CDR1 SGHVS, CDR2 FQNEAQ. This CDR3 is built from 15 residues. Trimming took 4 bases from V and 2 from J; bases not matched to a gene: 6. Here the CDR3 DNA reads TGTGCCAGCAGCTCAGGGACAGGGAGAACCTACGAGCAGTACTTC. Translating it yields CASSSGTGRTYEQYF.

This clonotype has at least ten counts. The chain employs TRBV12-3 or TRBV12-4 and TRBJ1-2; 7 bases agree with TRBD1. V lost 5 bases to trimming and J lost 4 bases; unmatched junction nucleotides: 4. The CDR3 consists of 13 residues. DNA of the CDR3: TGTGCCAGCAGTATCCGGGACAGCTATGGCTACACCTTC. Translated: CASSIRDSYGYTF.

V gene TRBV6-2 or TRBV6-3 combines with J gene TRBJ2-4; 12 positions match TRBD2. V shed 4 bases and J 8 bases; nucleotides not matched to a gene: 9. CDR3 length: 16 residues. From germline, CDR1 is MNHEY and CDR2 SVGEGT. The CDR3 spells CASSSLTSGRLDIQYF. CDR3 coding DNA: TGTGCCAGCAGTTCCCTGACTAGCGGGAGACTGGACATTCAGTACTTC.

This clonotype was seen a handful of times. J is TRBJ2-1 and V is TRBV28; D is ambiguous. V lost 8 bases and J lost 10, with 9 bases in between. CDR3 length: 10 residues. CDR1 is MDHEN and CDR2 is SYDVKM in the germline V gene. The DNA for the CDR3 is TGTGCCAGCCGAAAAAGAGAGCAGTTCTTC. Translation: CASRKREQFF.

This clonotype was observed a handful of times. The rearrangement links TRBV12-3 or TRBV12-4 to TRBJ2-4, with D tentatively TRBD1 (6 bases). CDR3 length: 16 amino acids. The V end was cut by 0 bases, the J end by 0 bases, with 9 bases between. The CDR3 is CASSLADSQAKNIQYF. In DNA form, the CDR3 reads TGTGCCAGCAGTTTAGCGGACAGTCAAGCCAAAAACATTCAGTACTTC.

This clonotype was detected many times. The chain is built from TRBV7-9 and TRBJ1-6; D is possibly TRBD1 (5 bases). Looked up from germline, CDR1 is SEHNR and CDR2 is FQNEAQ (reference sequence). The CDR3 consists of 14 residues. Trimming took 7 bases from V and 6 from J, leaving 13 bases between them. This CDR3 reads CASTRQGGNSPLHF. The CDR3 DNA is TGTGCCAGCACCAGGCAGGGTGGTAATTCACCCCTCCACTTT.

This clonotype was counted a few times. The CDR3 sequence: CASSPREGADTQYF. In DNA, the CDR3 is TGTGCCAGCTCACCACGAGAGGGGGCAGATACGCAGTATTTT. The rearrangement joins TRBV18 to TRBJ2-3; TRBD1 is a possible D gene (6 bases). This CDR3 has 14 amino acids. Germline CDR1 KGHSH, CDR2 LQKENI. V lost 1 base and J lost 4, with 9 bases in between. Supplemented by reference TRBV18 and TRBJ2-3, the full variable domain reads NAGVMQNPRHLVRRRGQEARLRCSPMKGHSHVYWYRQLPEEGLKFMVYLQKENIIDESGMPKERFSAEFPKEGPSILRIQQVVRGDSAAYFCASSPREGADTQYFGPGTRLTVL.

The chain uses TRBV9 and TRBJ2-1; TRBD2 matches at 10 bases. Trimming cost V 0 bases and J 7 bases; bases outside gene matches: 4. The germline V gene has CDR1 SGDLS and CDR2 YYNGEE. This CDR3 has 15 amino acids. CDR3 bases: TGTGCCAGCAGCGTAGATCCTAGCGGGAGAAATGAGCAGTTCTTC. It codes for CASSVDPSGRNEQFF.

The V and J genes are TRBV12-3 or TRBV12-4 and TRBJ1-1; 7 nucleotides agree with TRBD1. The CDR3 totals 14 residues. The ends lost 5 bases at V and 5 bases at J; junction bases unmatched: 8. CDR3 loop: CASSPRQGWTEAFF. CDR3 in DNA: TGTGCCAGCAGTCCCCGACAGGGTTGGACTGAAGCTTTCTTT.